These 31 T cell receptor beta chains were sequenced from one sample in a study of post-analysis software for immune sequencing data. Study results and caveats: Relative to controls, patients had 4 or 5 TRBV segments at higher frequency, with TRBV5-6, TRBV5-1 and TRBV20-1 among these.

No antigens are known for them. Each TCR beta cDNA library carried unique molecular identifiers. MiXCR, applied by TCRdb to the PCR reads, yields one record per CDR3 protein. The data show under 650,000 distinct CDR3 sequences, around 47% seen once. Sequencing input: blood. Receptor source: a girl between 10 and 17 years old with multiple sclerosis.

The chain joins TRBV29-1 to TRBJ2-7; D remains ambiguous. CDR1 and CDR2 from the germline V gene are SQVTM and ANQGSEA. The CDR3 runs 13 residues. V gave up 3 bases and J gave up 0 bases, with 9 bases separating them. CDR3 nucleotides: TGCAGCGTTGACTTGGGCGGCTCCTACGAGCAGTACTTC. It translates to CSVDLGGSYEQYF.

V gene TRBV5-1 combines with J gene TRBJ1-5, with no clear D. Trimming removed 0 bases from V and 3 bases from J, with 10 bases in between. Germline CDR1 SGHRS, CDR2 YFSETQ. This CDR3 is 15 amino acids long. The CDR3 DNA reads TGCGCCAGCAGCTTGGGGGGAAAGGACAATCAGCCCCAGCATTTT. It encodes CASSLGGKDNQPQHF. Full variable domain (remainder filled in from reference TRBV5-1 and TRBJ1-5): KAGVTQTPRYLIKTRGQQVTLSCSPISGHRSVSWYQQTPGQGLQFLFEYFSETQRNKGNFPGRFSGRQFSNSRSEMNVSTLELGDSALYLCASSLGGKDNQPQHFGDGTRLSIL.

V usage is TRBV12-3 or TRBV12-4 and J usage is TRBJ2-7, with D possibly TRBD2 on 5 matching bases. Trimming stripped 5 bases from V and 7 bases from J, with 18 bases between. CDR3 size: 14 residues. This CDR3 is CASSIGAGLGEQYF. The CDR3 DNA reads TGTGCCAGCAGTATCGGCGCGGGTCTGGGGGAGCAGTACTTC.

The rearrangement uses TRBV4-1 and TRBJ2-3; 12 bases align to TRBD2. This CDR3 contains 20 residues. Germline values: CDR1 MGHRA, CDR2 YSYEKL. V trimming: 4 bases; J trimming: 4 bases; junction bases outside the gene matches: 18. CDR3 bases: TGCGCCAGCAGCCCGCTCCGGACTAGCGGGATCCCTTCGGTCCCAGATACGCAGTATTTT. It encodes CASSPLRTSGIPSVPDTQYF.

This clonotype was counted a few times. This chain joins TRBV6-6 and TRBJ1-2, with unresolved D. CDR1 is MNHNY, CDR2 SVGAGI, per germline (reference sequence). The CDR3 runs 15 residues. V lost 2 bases, J lost 2 bases, and 12 bases lay in between. CDR3 sequence (DNA): TGTGCCAGCAGTTACCCGGTTGGTCCGAACTATGGCTACACCTTC. Its protein product is CASSYPVGPNYGYTF.

This clonotype was observed a few times. The rearrangement links TRBV14 to TRBJ2-7; TRBD1 agrees at 7 bases. The germline V gene encodes CDR1 SGHDN and CDR2 FVKESK. The CDR3 runs 14 residues. J gave up 0 bases and V 4 bases, and 3 bases lay outside the gene matches. The CDR3 DNA reads as TGTGCCAGCAGCCCACAGGGGTTCTCCTACGAGCAGTACTTC. Its translation: CASSPQGFSYEQYF.

This clonotype was found a few times. The chain employs TRBV12-3 or TRBV12-4 and TRBJ2-5; 8 bases fit TRBD2. This CDR3 has 17 residues. After removal of 0 bases from V and 4 bases from J, the junction contained 10 bases not matched to a gene. The CDR3 protein is CASSLALGAGVGETQYF. The CDR3 coding sequence is TGTGCCAGCAGTTTAGCGCTTGGAGCGGGAGTAGGAGAGACCCAGTACTTC.

The chain carries TRBV12-3 or TRBV12-4 and TRBJ2-7; 12 bases align to TRBD2. With V trimmed by 8 bases and J by 1 base, 3 bases remained unmatched. The CDR3 runs to 14 residues. Written as DNA, the CDR3 is TGTGCCAGCTCGGGACTAGCGGGTTCCTACGAGCAGTACTTC. Residues: CASSGLAGSYEQYF.

This clonotype was seen more than once but under ten times. The chain carries TRBV12-3 or TRBV12-4 and TRBJ2-1; 12 bases align to TRBD2. V lost 4 bases, J lost 8 bases, and 9 bases stayed unmatched. The CDR3 is 16 amino acids. The CDR3: CASSSPSGRAEDEQFF. The CDR3 DNA reads TGTGCCAGCAGTTCCCCTAGCGGGAGGGCCGAAGATGAGCAGTTCTTC.

The chain couples TRBV20-1 to TRBJ2-3; the D gene is possibly TRBD1 (7 bases). CDR3 length: 14 residues. Trimming shortened V by 5 bases and J by 5 bases, and 17 bases separated the two germline ends. CDR1 and CDR2 from the germline V gene are DFQATT and SNEGSKA (reference sequence). CDR3 DNA sequence: TGCAGTGCTCGGAGGGGGCAGGGGATAGATACGCAGTATTTT. Protein product: CSARRGQGIDTQYF.

This clonotype showed up just a few times. This chain joins TRBV27 and TRBJ2-7, with TRBD1 identical over 10 bases. J lost 3 bases, V lost 5 bases, and 13 bases had no gene match. Germline-derived CDR1 and CDR2 are MNHEY and SMNVEV (reference sequence). CDR3 size: 17 residues. The CDR3 region is CASSHPSGQGEGYEQYF. The DNA of the CDR3 is TGTGCCAGCAGTCACCCGAGCGGACAGGGGGAGGGCTACGAGCAGTACTTC.

CDR3 nucleotide sequence: TGTGCCAGCAGCCAAGATCGGACTAGCGGCCCGACGGAGACCCAGTACTTC. It is translated as CASSQDRTSGPTETQYF. V usage is TRBV3-1 and J usage is TRBJ2-5; 10 bases map to TRBD2. The CDR3 has 17 residues. The V gene end was trimmed by 0 bases and the J gene end by 5 bases; junction bases not matched to a gene: 9. In germline, CDR1 is LGHDT, CDR2 YNNKEL (reference sequence).

The CDR3 DNA reads TGTGCCAGCAGCTTTTTGCGGGGGGGGGCCACAGATACGCAGTATTTT. Amino acid sequence: CASSFLRGGATDTQYF. V and J are TRBV5-6 and TRBJ2-3; 9 positions agree with TRBD2. Germline V lookup: CDR1 SGHDT, CDR2 YYEEEE. This CDR3 is built from 16 residues. J was trimmed by 2 bases and V by 2 bases; bases with no gene match: 6.

The rearrangement joins TRBV6-5 to TRBJ1-1; D possibly corresponds to TRBD1 (6 bases). This CDR3 has 13 residues. The germline V gene encodes CDR1 MNHEY and CDR2 SVGAGI. V lost 7 bases and J lost 4, with 13 bases in between. The CDR3 DNA follows: TGTGCCAGCACCCAGGGGACCCTCACTGAAGCTTTCTTT. It specifies CASTQGTLTEAFF.

This clonotype has more than one count but fewer than ten. The CDR3 sequence: CASSFRDLYEQYF. The CDR3 bases are TGTGCCAGCAGTTTCCGGGACCTCTACGAGCAGTACTTC. This rearrangement joins TRBV28 to TRBJ2-7, with D tentatively TRBD1 or TRBD2 (5 bases each). Germline V gene lookup returns CDR1 MDHEN and CDR2 SYDVKM. Trimming left V 3 bases short and J 3 bases short, with 9 bases between. The length of the CDR3 is 13 residues.

V usage is TRBV7-9 and J usage is TRBJ2-4; D is tentatively TRBD1 or TRBD2 (6 bases each). This CDR3 is built from 12 residues. V was trimmed by 4 bases and J by 15 bases, leaving 16 bases between them. Germline loops: CDR1 SEHNR, CDR2 FQNEAQ (reference sequence). The CDR3 sequence is CASSSSPGARYF. CDR3 coding DNA: TGTGCCAGCAGCTCCTCTCCGGGGGCCAGGTACTTC.

J is TRBJ2-3 and V is TRBV29-1; D may match TRBD1 or TRBD2 (6 bases each). Between the trimmed V and J ends, which lost 5 bases and 1 base, there was a span of 16 bases. Germline values: CDR1 SQVTM, CDR2 ANQGSEA. The CDR3 sequence is 15 residues long. CDR3 bases: TGCAGCGTTCAAGCGGGCAGGGGACGCACAGATACGCAGTATTTT. This gives the protein CSVQAGRGRTDTQYF.

This clonotype was counted only a few times. The V gene is TRBV6-5, the J gene TRBJ2-7, with a tentative D call TRBD1 (5 bases). CDR3 length: 14 amino acids. Germline lookup yields CDR1 MNHEY and CDR2 SVGAGI. Trimming took 5 bases from V and 0 from J, leaving 11 bases between them. CDR3 DNA sequence: TGTGCCAGCAGTCCGAGGACACACTCCTACGAGCAGTACTTC. Its protein product is CASSPRTHSYEQYF.

This clonotype has a single count. The CDR3 reads CASRTGRAYQETQYF. The CDR3 DNA reads as TGTGCCAGCAGGACAGGACGTGCGTACCAAGAGACCCAGTACTTC. V gene TRBV2 combines with J gene TRBJ2-5, with D possibly being TRBD1 (6 bases). Per the germline V gene, CDR1 is SNHLY and CDR2 is FYNNEI. CDR3 length: 15 residues. The V end was cut by 6 bases, the J end by 0 bases, with 14 bases between.

This clonotype showed up just a few times. The chain has TRBV12-3 or TRBV12-4 and TRBJ2-3; D gene ambiguous. V was trimmed by 8 bases and J by 1 base, leaving 13 bases between them. The CDR3 runs 14 residues. The DNA for the CDR3 is TGTGCCAGCTGCCTGTACCCCTGCACAGATACGCAGTATTTT. As protein: CASCLYPCTDTQYF.

This sequence joins TRBV10-3 and TRBJ2-5, with D unclear. V was shortened by 4 bases and J by 4 bases, with 10 bases between the two germline ends. Germline V gene sequence: CDR1 ENHRY, CDR2 SYGVKD. The CDR3 length is 13 residues. CDR3 loop: CAISGAEVETQYF. CDR3 bases: TGTGCCATCAGTGGGGCAGAAGTAGAGACCCAGTACTTC.

This clonotype occurred a few times. The chain uses TRBV7-6 and TRBJ2-7, with 9 bases fitting TRBD1. With V trimmed by 6 bases and J by 5 bases, 11 bases remained unmatched. Germline V gene lookup returns CDR1 SGHVS and CDR2 FNYEAQ. The CDR3 is 15 residues long. CDR3 bases: TGTGCCAGCAGTCCGGCCGGGACAGGGAACCACGAGCAGTACTTC. Its translation: CASSPAGTGNHEQYF. Full variable domain (remainder filled in from reference TRBV7-6 and TRBJ2-7): GAGVSQSPRYKVTKRGQDVALRCDPISGHVSLYWYRQALGQGPEFLTYFNYEAQQDKSGLPNDRFSAERPEGSISTLTIQRTEQRDSAMYRCASSPAGTGNHEQYFGPGTRLTVT.

This chain links TRBV29-1 with TRBJ2-1; 11 nucleotides line up with TRBD2. The V segment lost 6 bases and the J segment 0 bases; nucleotides outside the gene matches: 4. Per germline, CDR1 SQVTM and CDR2 ANQGSEA. This CDR3 spans 15 amino acids. CDR3 sequence: CSVGTSGSSYNEQFF. The CDR3 nucleotides are TGCAGCGTGGGGACTAGCGGAAGCTCCTACAATGAGCAGTTCTTC.

The rearrangement uses TRBV5-1 and TRBJ2-7; D is possibly TRBD1 (6 bases). Germline CDR1 is SGHRS and CDR2 is YFSETQ. V gave up 4 bases and J gave up 3 bases, with 14 bases separating them. The length of the CDR3 is 14 residues. The CDR3: CASSLGDTFYEQYF. CDR3 coding DNA: TGCGCCAGCAGCCTCGGGGACACTTTCTACGAGCAGTACTTC.

This sequence joins TRBV12-3 or TRBV12-4 and TRBJ2-1; possible D gene TRBD2, 5 bases. The CDR3 runs 15 residues. V was trimmed by 7 bases and J by 8 bases, leaving 21 bases between them. CDR3 residues: CASIPRGPGSDEQFF. CDR3 sequence (DNA): TGTGCCAGCATCCCCCGAGGGCCGGGTAGCGATGAGCAGTTCTTC.

The chain recombines TRBV12-3 or TRBV12-4 with TRBJ2-7; 12 nucleotides align to TRBD1. The CDR3 runs 15 residues. Trimming at V came to 6 bases and at J to 4 bases, leaving 7 bases not matched to a gene. CDR3 bases: TGTGCCAGCAGAGCCTGGGACAGGGGGCCGTACGAGCAGTACTTC. Protein sequence: CASRAWDRGPYEQYF.

This sequence joins TRBV24-1 and TRBJ2-1, with 12 bases lining up with TRBD1. With 0 bases clipped from V and 5 bases from J, the junction kept 4 bases outside the gene matches. The CDR3 has 17 residues. Germline lookup yields CDR1 KGHDR and CDR2 SFDVKD. The CDR3 nucleotides read TGTGCCACCAGTGATTTGCCGGGACAGGGGGCGGACAATGAGCAGTTCTTC. This translates into CATSDLPGQGADNEQFF.

This clonotype was seen more than once but under ten times. V is TRBV29-1 and J is TRBJ2-1, with 8 positions matching TRBD2. Unmatched junction bases numbered 10, after V lost 2 bases and J lost 10 bases. This CDR3 region has 14 residues. CDR1 SQVTM and CDR2 ANQGSEA come from the germline V gene. CDR3 sequence (DNA): TGCAGCGTTGAAAACGGGTACGGGAGGGGCGAGCAGTTCTTC. It encodes CSVENGYGRGEQFF.

The chain carries TRBV4-2 and TRBJ2-1, with D possibly being TRBD2 (5 bases). Trimming pared 1 base from V and 9 bases from J, leaving 13 bases between. This CDR3 has 14 residues. Germline CDR1 reads LGHNA; CDR2 reads YNFKEQ. The CDR3 coding sequence is TGTGCCAGCAGCCAAGGGACGAGGGTGAGTGAGCAGTTCTTC. Translation: CASSQGTRVSEQFF.

The chain employs TRBV4-1 and TRBJ2-1; 15 nucleotides match TRBD2. The CDR3 is 17 residues long. V lost 4 bases and J lost 7; bases outside the gene matches: 8. CDR1 is MGHRA and CDR2 is YSYEKL in the germline V gene. CDR3 nucleotides: TGCGCCAGCAGCCCATTCTCCGGGACTAGCGGGAGGAATGAGCAGTTCTTC. This encodes CASSPFSGTSGRNEQFF.

The chain joins TRBV7-2 to TRBJ2-7; no firm D call. The DNA end favors TRBJ2-5, so the J call may be wrong. This CDR3 has 13 amino acids. Germline values: CDR1 SGHTA, CDR2 FQGNSA. The CDR3 region has the DNA TGTGCCAGCAGCCCATTACAAGGAGAGACCCAGTACTTC. Protein product: CASSPLQGETQYF.